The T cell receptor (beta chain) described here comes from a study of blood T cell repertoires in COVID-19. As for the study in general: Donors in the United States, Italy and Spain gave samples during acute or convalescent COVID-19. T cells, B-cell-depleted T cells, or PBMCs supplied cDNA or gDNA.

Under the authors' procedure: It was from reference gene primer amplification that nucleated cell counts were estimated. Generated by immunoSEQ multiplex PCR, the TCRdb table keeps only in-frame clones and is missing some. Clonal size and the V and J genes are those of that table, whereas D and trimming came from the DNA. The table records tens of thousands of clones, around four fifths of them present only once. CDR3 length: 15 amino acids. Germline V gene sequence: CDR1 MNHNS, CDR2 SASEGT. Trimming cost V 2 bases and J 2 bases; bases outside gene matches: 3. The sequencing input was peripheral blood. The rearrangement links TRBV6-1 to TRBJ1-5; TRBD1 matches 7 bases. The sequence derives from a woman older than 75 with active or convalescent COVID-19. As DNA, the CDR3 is TGTGCCAGCAGTGAAACAGGACAGGGCAATCAGCCCCAGCATTTT. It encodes CASSETGQGNQPQHF.